This TCR beta chain was sequenced during a study of T cell repertoires in cytomegalovirus infection. Study-level background: Through public TCR beta signatures, both CMV infection and matching HLA type were indicated. Study outcomes and limitations: Public TCR beta family frequency separated CMV-and-HLA carriers, including in an independent cohort. Dominating the ex vivo response were HLA-C-restricted CMV-specific TCR beta clonotypes.

This clonotype has just one count. The antigen is unknown. This CDR3 is built from 15 residues. Trimming took 1 base from V and 7 from J, leaving 15 bases between them. Per the germline V gene, CDR1 is SGHTA and CDR2 is FQGNSA. TCRdb re-called the reads with MiXCR, one entry per CDR3 protein. The sample carries roughly 150,000 distinct CDR3 sequences, about 15% recorded once. This sequence was found in a human donor in good health (CMV status not recorded). Some clones in this sample may be carry-over from other donors' samples. This chain connects TRBV7-2 to TRBJ2-3, with D hard to call. The sample comprised CD8+ T cells from PBMCs. The CDR3 coding sequence is TGTGCCAGCAGCTTAGAGGCGGCCCCTACCTATACGCAGTATTTT. This translates into CASSLEAAPTYTQYF.